A single sample is the source of the 11 T cell receptor beta chains below, sequenced in a study of T-cell memory formation after mild COVID-19. One entry per CDR3 protein results from TCRdb running MiXCR on the 5' RACE reads. Among roughly 240,000 distinct CDR3 sequences, about 17% were seen once, and the ten largest hold roughly a fifth. Sequences were obtained from PBMCs or a T cell subset sorted from them (not recorded which). These receptor sequences come from a man between 18 and 29 years old who had mild COVID-19 (a few samples of this study predate the infection). Cell type and time point are not known.

The chain employs TRBV11-2 and TRBJ1-2; 10 nucleotides match TRBD1. Germline CDR1 SGHAT, CDR2 FQNNGV. V gave up 5 bases and J gave up 8 bases; unmatched junction bases: 8. The CDR3 totals 14 residues. CDR3: CASSAPGQGWGYTF. The CDR3 DNA is TGTGCCAGCAGCGCACCGGGACAGGGGTGGGGCTACACCTTC.

The rearrangement uses TRBV2 and TRBJ1-5, with D hard to call. CDR3 size: 12 residues. In germline, CDR1 is SNHLY, CDR2 FYNNEI. With 7 bases removed from V and 6 bases from J, the gap between germline ends came to 10 bases. CDR3 sequence: CASKEDSQPQHF. For the CDR3, the DNA is TGTGCCAGCAAGGAGGATAGTCAGCCCCAGCATTTT.

This chain links TRBV27 with TRBJ2-5; 15 nucleotides line up with TRBD2. V shed 5 bases, J shed 5 bases, and the junction held 3 bases outside the gene matches. CDR3 length: 15 residues. In germline, CDR1 is MNHEY, CDR2 SMNVEV (reference sequence). The CDR3 reads CASSGTSGGMETQYF. Written as DNA, the CDR3 is TGTGCCAGCAGTGGGACTAGCGGGGGGATGGAGACCCAGTACTTC.

This rearrangement joins TRBV7-2 to TRBJ2-7, with D possibly being TRBD2 (5 bases). CDR1 is SGHTA and CDR2 is FQGNSA in the germline V gene. With 2 bases removed from V and 7 bases from J, the gap between germline ends came to 9 bases. CDR3 length equals 12 residues. CDR3 residues: CASSLIGIEQYF. The CDR3 coding sequence is TGTGCCAGCAGCTTAATCGGGATAGAGCAGTACTTC.

This chain links TRBV6-2 or TRBV6-3 with TRBJ1-5; possible D gene TRBD1, 5 bases. CDR1 MNHEY and CDR2 SVGEGT come from the germline V gene. The CDR3 runs 16 residues. Trimming stripped 5 bases from V and 3 bases from J, with 17 bases between. The CDR3 sequence: CASSPPGANVNQPQHF. The CDR3 DNA is TGTGCCAGCAGTCCCCCCGGGGCGAATGTCAATCAGCCCCAGCATTTT.

This clonotype was recorded a few times. This chain connects TRBV7-6 to TRBJ2-2; possibly TRBD1 for D (6 bases). The V end lost 2 bases, the J end lost 1 base, and 11 bases lay between the germline ends. This CDR3 is built from 16 residues. Germline V gene lookup returns CDR1 SGHVS and CDR2 FNYEAQ. CDR3 sequence (DNA): TGTGCCAGCAGCTTATTCGAACAGGGGAACACCGGGGAGCTGTTTTTT. Translated: CASSLFEQGNTGELFF.

This clonotype occurred a few times. The rearrangement joins TRBV4-3 to TRBJ2-1; TRBD2 matches at 12 bases. The CDR3 spans 19 residues. From germline, CDR1 is LGHNA and CDR2 YSLEER. Trimming took 0 bases from V and 0 from J; bases not matched to a gene: 6. The CDR3 bases are TGCGCCAGCAGCCAAGATCGACTAGCGGGGGTTAGCTCCTACAATGAGCAGTTCTTC. Encoded protein: CASSQDRLAGVSSYNEQFF.

This clonotype showed up just a few times. The chain is built from TRBV4-2 and TRBJ1-1; D not certain. Germline-derived CDR1 and CDR2 are LGHNA and YNFKEQ. This CDR3 comprises 15 residues. V lost 5 bases and J 0 bases, leaving 13 bases between the germline ends. Here the CDR3 DNA reads TGTGCCAGCAGCGAGCGGGCAGCTTTGAACACTGAAGCTTTCTTT. It encodes CASSERAALNTEAFF.

This clonotype was seen a handful of times. V is TRBV6-5 and J is TRBJ1-1; TRBD1 agrees at 7 bases. CDR1 MNHEY and CDR2 SVGAGI come from the germline V gene. V was pared by 6 bases and J by 6 bases, with 13 bases of the junction left unmatched. The CDR3 has 15 residues. CDR3 in amino acids: CASSRDSGALAEAFF. CDR3 coding DNA: TGTGCCAGCAGCCGGGACAGCGGAGCTTTGGCTGAAGCTTTCTTT.

This clonotype was recorded a few times. The chain couples TRBV5-1 to TRBJ2-1; TRBD2 matches 8 bases. The V and J ends lost 1 base and 4 bases, in that order; junction bases with no gene match: 4. Per the germline V gene, CDR1 is SGHRS and CDR2 is YFSETQ. The CDR3 consists of 15 residues. DNA of the CDR3: TGCGCCAGCAGCTTGACGGCGGGGGGTTACAATGAGCAGTTCTTC. It yields the protein CASSLTAGGYNEQFF. Complete variable domain (other parts from reference TRBV5-1 and TRBJ2-1): KAGVTQTPRYLIKTRGQQVTLSCSPISGHRSVSWYQQTPGQGLQFLFEYFSETQRNKGNFPGRFSGRQFSNSRSEMNVSTLELGDSALYLCASSLTAGGYNEQFFGPGTRLTVL.

The chain has TRBV7-3 and TRBJ2-3; tentative D call: TRBD2 (6 bases). In germline, CDR1 is SGHTA, CDR2 FQGTGA. The CDR3 extends over 15 amino acids. Trimming removed 5 bases from V and 3 bases from J, with 15 bases in between. CDR3 DNA sequence: TGTGCCAGCAGCCACCTACCGGGGAGGACAGATACGCAGTATTTT. Translating it yields CASSHLPGRTDTQYF. Drawing the rest from reference TRBV7-3 and TRBJ2-3, the complete variable domain is GAGVSQTPSNKVTEKGKYVELRCDPISGHTALYWYRQSLGQGPEFLIYFQGTGAADDSGLPNDRFFAVRPEGSVSTLKIQRTERGDSAVYLCASSHLPGRTDTQYFGPGTRLTVL.